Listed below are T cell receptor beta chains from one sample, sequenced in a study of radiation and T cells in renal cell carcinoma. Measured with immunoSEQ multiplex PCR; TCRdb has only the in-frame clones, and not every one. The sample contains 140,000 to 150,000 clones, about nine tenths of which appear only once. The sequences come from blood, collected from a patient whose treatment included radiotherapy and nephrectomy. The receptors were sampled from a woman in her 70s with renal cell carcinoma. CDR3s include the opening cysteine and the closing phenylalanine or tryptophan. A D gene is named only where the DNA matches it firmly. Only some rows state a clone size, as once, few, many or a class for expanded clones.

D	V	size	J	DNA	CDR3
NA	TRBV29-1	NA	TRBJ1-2	TGCAGCGTTGGAGGGCAGGATGGCTACACCTTC	CSVGGQDGYTF
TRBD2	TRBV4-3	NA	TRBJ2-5	TGCGCCAGCAGCCAATCGTTGCGGGGGGGCCCCACGCAGACCCAGTACTTC	CASSQSLRGGPTQTQYF
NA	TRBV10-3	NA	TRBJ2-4	TGTGCCATCAGTGCAGGCAGACTAGCCAAAAACATTCAGTACTTC	CAISAGRLAKNIQYF
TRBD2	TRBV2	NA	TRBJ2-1	TGTGCCAGCAGTGAGCGGACTAGCGTCAATGAGCAGTTCTTC	CASSERTSVNEQFF
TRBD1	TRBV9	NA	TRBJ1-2	TGTGCCAGCAGCGTACAGGGGGCAGCCTATGGCTACACCTTC	CASSVQGAAYGYTF
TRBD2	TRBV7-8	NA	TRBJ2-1	TGTGCCAGCAGCCGGCGAGCTAGCGGGCTCTACAATGAGCAGTTCTTC	CASSRRASGLYNEQFF
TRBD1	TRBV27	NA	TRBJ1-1	TGTGCCAGCAGTAACCCGACAGGGGGGAACACTGAAGCTTTCTTT	CASSNPTGGNTEAFF
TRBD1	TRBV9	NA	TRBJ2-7	TGTGCCAGCAGCGCGGGGGACAGGGCCTACGAGCAGTACTTC	CASSAGDRAYEQYF
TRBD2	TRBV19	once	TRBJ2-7	TGTGCCAGTAGTATTTCTAGCGGGGTATCCTACGAGCAGTACTTC	CASSISSGVSYEQYF
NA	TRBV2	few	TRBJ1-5	TGTGCCAGCAGTGTGGTCCGAGGACAGCCCCAGCATTTT	CASSVVRGQPQHF
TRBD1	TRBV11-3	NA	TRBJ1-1	TGTGCCAGCAGCTTTCTCGGACAGGGGAACACTGAAGCTTTCTTT	CASSFLGQGNTEAFF
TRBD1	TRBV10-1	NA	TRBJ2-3	TGCGCCAGAAGAGGTAGGGGACAGGGGACACATAGCACAGATACGCAGTATTTT	CARRGRGQGTHSTDTQYF
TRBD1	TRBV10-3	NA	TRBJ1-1	TGTGCCACGGGACAGGGTGGCACTGAAGCTTTCTTT	CATGQGGTEAFF
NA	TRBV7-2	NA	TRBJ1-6	TGTGCCAGCAGCTTAACAACTGTTCTATATAATTCACCCCTCCACTTT	CASSLTTVLYNSPLHF
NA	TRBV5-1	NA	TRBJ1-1	TGCGCCAGCAGCCCCGGCGGCTCCTCGAACACTGAAGCTTTCTTT	CASSPGGSSNTEAFF
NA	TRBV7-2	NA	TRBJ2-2	TGTGCCAGCAGCTTAGTACAGTTACCCACCGGGGAGCTGTTTTTT	CASSLVQLPTGELFF
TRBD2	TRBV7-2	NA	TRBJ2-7	TGTGCCAGCAGCCCCCCGGGACTAGCGGGGGGGGAGCAGTACTTC	CASSPPGLAGGEQYF
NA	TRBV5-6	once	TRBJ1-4	TGTGCCAGCAGCTGGACAGCGATCAACGAAAAACTGTTTTTT	CASSWTAINEKLFF
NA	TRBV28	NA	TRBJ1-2	TGTGCCAGCAGTTCCGAGACAGCCCTCCGTGGCTACACCTTC	CASSSETALRGYTF
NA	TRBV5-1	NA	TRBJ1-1	TGCGCCATCCATGGGGTCTATACTGAAGCTTTCTTT	CAIHGVYTEAFF
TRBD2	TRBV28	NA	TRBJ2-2	TGTGCCAGTTCTAGCGGGGGGACCGGGGAGCTGTTTTTT	CASSSGGTGELFF
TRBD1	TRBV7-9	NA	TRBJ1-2	TGTGCCAGCAGCTGGCTACCACAGGGGGCTCCTAACTATGGCTACACCTTC	CASSWLPQGAPNYGYTF
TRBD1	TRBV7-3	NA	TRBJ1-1	TGTGCCAGCAGCCTCCGGACAGGGATAGCTTTCTTT	CASSLRTGIAFF
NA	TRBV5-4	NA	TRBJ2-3	TGTGCCAGCAGCTTGGTGGGGGGGCGCAAAGATACGCAGTATTTT	CASSLVGGRKDTQYF
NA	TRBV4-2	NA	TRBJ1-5	TGTGCCAGCAGCCCCACGGACAGCGAGAGAAGCAATCAGCCCCAGCATTTT	CASSPTDSERSNQPQHF
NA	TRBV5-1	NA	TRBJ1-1	TGCGCCAGCAGCTTGGAGGGCCGCGCGTTCACTGAAGCTTTCTTT	CASSLEGRAFTEAFF
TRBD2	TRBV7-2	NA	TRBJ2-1	TGTGCCAGCAGCTTACCCCTACTAGCGGGGGGGAGTAATGAGCAGTTCTTC	CASSLPLLAGGSNEQFF
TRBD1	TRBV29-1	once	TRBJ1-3	TGCAGCGCTGTCTCGACAGGGTCTGGAAACACCATATATTTT	CSAVSTGSGNTIYF
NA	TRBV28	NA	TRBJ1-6	TGTGCCAGCAGTTCCGGACAGATGATGGGTTCACCCCTCCACTTT	CASSSGQMMGSPLHF
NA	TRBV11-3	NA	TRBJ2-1	TGTGCCAGCAGCTTAGATCCCAGTTACAATGAGCAGTTCTTC	CASSLDPSYNEQFF
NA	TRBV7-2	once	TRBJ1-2	TGTGCCAGCAGCCAGGGACCGCTCTATGGCTACACCTTC	CASSQGPLYGYTF
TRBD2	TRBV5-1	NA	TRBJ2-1	TGCGCCAGCAGCGCCATCCTTAGCGGGGGGATCTACAATGAGCAGTTCTTC	CASSAILSGGIYNEQFF
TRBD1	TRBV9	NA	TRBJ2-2	TGTGCCAGCAGCTCCAGCGCAGGGGGTTTTAACACCGGGGAGCTGTTTTTT	CASSSSAGGFNTGELFF
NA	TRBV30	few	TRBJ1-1	TGTGCCTACGGACAGCCGAACACTGAAGCTTTCTTT	CAYGQPNTEAFF
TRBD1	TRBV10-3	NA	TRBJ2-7	TGTGCCACCTCCCCTCGGGACAGCAAATACTACGAGCAGTACTTC	CATSPRDSKYYEQYF
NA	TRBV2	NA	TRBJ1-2	TGTGCCAGCAGTGAATCCGGGGGGAACTATGGCTACACCTTC	CASSESGGNYGYTF
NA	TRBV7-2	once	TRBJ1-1	TGTGCCAGCAGCTTAGTCCCGAACACCTTGAACACTGAAGCTTTCTTT	CASSLVPNTLNTEAFF
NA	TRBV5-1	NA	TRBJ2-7	TGCGCCAGCAGCCTACGAACTGGCGGGTCCTACGAGCAGTACTTC	CASSLRTGGSYEQYF
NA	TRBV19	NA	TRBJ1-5	TGTGCCAGTAGTATTGGGGGTCAGCCCCAGCATTTT	CASSIGGQPQHF
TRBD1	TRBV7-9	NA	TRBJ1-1	TGTGCCAGCAGCAACACGGACAGGGGGCACACTGAAGCTTTCTTT	CASSNTDRGHTEAFF
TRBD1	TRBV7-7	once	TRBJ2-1	TGTGCTAGCAGCTCCGGGACAGGGTTATACAATGAGCAGTTCTTC	CASSSGTGLYNEQFF
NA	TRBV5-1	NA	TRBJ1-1	TGCGCCAGCAGCTTGGAGGCGGGTATGAACACTGAAGCTTTCTTT	CASSLEAGMNTEAFF
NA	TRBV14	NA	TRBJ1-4	TGTGCCAGCAGCCACAGAATATCCCGGGGGGAAAAACTGTTTTTT	CASSHRISRGEKLFF
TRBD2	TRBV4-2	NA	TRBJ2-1	TGTGCCAGCAGCCCCAACCGGGGGGAACGGGGCTACAATGAGCAGTTCTTC	CASSPNRGERGYNEQFF
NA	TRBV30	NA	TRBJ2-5	TGTGCCTGGAGTGTAAAAGGGAGGGAGACCCAGTACTTC	CAWSVKGRETQYF
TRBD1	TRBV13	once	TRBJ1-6	TGTGCCAGCAGCATCCGGGGACAGGGGAGGAATTCACCCCTCCACTTT	CASSIRGQGRNSPLHF
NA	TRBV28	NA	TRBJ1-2	TGTGCCAGCAGTTTACCCCTTAAAGGCTACACCTTC	CASSLPLKGYTF
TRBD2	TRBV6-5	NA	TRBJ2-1	TGTGCCAGCAGGTTCTTAGCGGGGGGTCGGAATGAGCAGTTCTTC	CASRFLAGGRNEQFF
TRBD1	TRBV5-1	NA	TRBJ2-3	TGCGCCAGCAGCCCCCGGACAGGGCGAGTGGCAGATACGCAGTATTTT	CASSPRTGRVADTQYF
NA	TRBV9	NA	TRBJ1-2	TGTGCCAGCAGCGTAGAAGGCGGGTCGGGCTATGGCTACACCTTC	CASSVEGGSGYGYTF
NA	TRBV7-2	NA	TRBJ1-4	TGTGCCAGCAGCCGATCGACGGACCTTGGGGAAAAACTGTTTTTT	CASSRSTDLGEKLFF
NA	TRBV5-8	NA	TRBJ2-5	TGTGCCAGCAGCTTCGGTCGGCAGCCAGGGACCCAGTACTTC	CASSFGRQPGTQYF
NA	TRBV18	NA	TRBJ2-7	TGTGCCAGCTCTCCAGGACAGTTTTACGAGCAGTACTTC	CASSPGQFYEQYF